This TCR beta chain was captured by sequencing in a study of blood T cells in healthy people across ages. A sample-barcoded 5' primer and a J-beta primer mix were used in a second PCR of about 7 to 12 cycles. Each cDNA molecule was tagged by a template-switch adaptor that had 12 random nucleotides. Each CDR3 protein is one row after TCRdb ran MiXCR on the 5' RACE reads. Found here are about 810,000 distinct CDR3 sequences, roughly 34% of them singletons; the top ten hold over 10%. The sample providers were healthy Caucasian people from Russia, aged roughly 6 to 95. The authors drew 8.5 to 10 milliliters of peripheral blood from each donor. The CDR3 sequence is 16 residues long. The ends were cut back, 0 bases at V and 3 bases at J, with 11 bases in the middle. CDR1 MGHRA and CDR2 YSYEKL come from the germline V gene.

The TCR sequence derives from a man aged 18 to 35 in good health. Sequenced sample: blood. The chain uses TRBV4-1 and TRBJ2-2; no clear D gene. The CDR3 sequence is CASSQDPGPYTGELFF. CDR3 sequence (DNA): TGCGCCAGCAGCCAAGATCCTGGACCCTACACCGGGGAGCTGTTTTTT.